This TCR beta chain emerged from a study of post-analysis software for immune sequencing data. As for the study in general: Recorded disease courses covered relapsing-remitting, secondary progressive and progressive-relapsing multiple sclerosis. Some patients had no subtype annotation. Study findings and constraints: Among multiple sclerosis patients, normalized Chao1 diversity was significantly below that of controls. Samples from a shared batch, those prepared together, strongly co-clustered by F measure. Included in a set of roughly five TRBV segments more frequent in patients than controls were TRBV5-6, TRBV5-1 and TRBV20-1.

Comments on this clonotype: Its cognate antigen is unknown.

Germline-derived CDR1 and CDR2 are SQVTM and ANQGSEA. There are 16 residues in the CDR3. Trimming shortened V by 4 bases and J by 5 bases, and 23 bases separated the two germline ends. Unique molecular identifiers featured in each of the TCR beta cDNA libraries. T cells, about 0.9 to 11 million of them, yielded approximately 500,000 cDNA molecules. Each CDR3 protein gets one entry after TCRdb re-called the PCR reads with MiXCR. Of roughly 870,000 distinct CDR3 sequences in the sample, roughly 58% were seen once. The sequenced sample was blood. This chain links TRBV29-1 with TRBJ2-5, with a tentative D call TRBD1 (7 bases). The clonotype was recovered from a girl under 18 with multiple sclerosis. The DNA for the CDR3 is TGCAGCGTTGTCTTTAGGAGGGGGCGGGCATCCGAGACCCAGTACTTC. This encodes CSVVFRRGRASETQYF. Together with reference TRBV29-1 and TRBJ2-5, the CDR3 gives the full variable domain: SAVISQKPSRDICQRGTSLTIQCQVDSQVTMMFWYRQQPGQSLTLIATANQGSEATYESGFVIDKFPISRPNLTFSTLTVSNMSPEDSSIYLCSVVFRRGRASETQYFGPGTRLLVL.